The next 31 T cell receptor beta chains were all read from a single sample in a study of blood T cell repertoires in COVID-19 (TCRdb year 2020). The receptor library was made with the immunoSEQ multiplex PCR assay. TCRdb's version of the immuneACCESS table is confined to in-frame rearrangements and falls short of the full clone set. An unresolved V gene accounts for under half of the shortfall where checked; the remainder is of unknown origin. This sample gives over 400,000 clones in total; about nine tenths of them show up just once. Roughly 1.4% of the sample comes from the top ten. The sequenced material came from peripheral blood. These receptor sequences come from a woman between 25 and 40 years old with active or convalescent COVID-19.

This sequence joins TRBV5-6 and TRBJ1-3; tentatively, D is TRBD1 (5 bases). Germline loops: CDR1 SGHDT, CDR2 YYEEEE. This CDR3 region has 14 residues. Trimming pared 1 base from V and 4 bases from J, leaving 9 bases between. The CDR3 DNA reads TGTGCCAGCAGCTTGAGGGGTCCCGGAAACACCATATATTTT. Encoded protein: CASSLRGPGNTIYF.

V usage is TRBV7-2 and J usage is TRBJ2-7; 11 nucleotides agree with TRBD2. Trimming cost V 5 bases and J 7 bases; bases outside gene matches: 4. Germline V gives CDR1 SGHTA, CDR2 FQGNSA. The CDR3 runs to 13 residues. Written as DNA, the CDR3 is TGTGCCAGCAGCCGGGGACTAGCGGATGAGCAGTACTTC. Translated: CASSRGLADEQYF.

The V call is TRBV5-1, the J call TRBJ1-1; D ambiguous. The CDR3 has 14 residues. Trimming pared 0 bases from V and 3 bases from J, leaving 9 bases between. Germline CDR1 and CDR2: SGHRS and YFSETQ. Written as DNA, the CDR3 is TGCGCCAGCAGCTTGGGAGTGGTGGACACTGAAGCTTTCTTT. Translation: CASSLGVVDTEAFF.

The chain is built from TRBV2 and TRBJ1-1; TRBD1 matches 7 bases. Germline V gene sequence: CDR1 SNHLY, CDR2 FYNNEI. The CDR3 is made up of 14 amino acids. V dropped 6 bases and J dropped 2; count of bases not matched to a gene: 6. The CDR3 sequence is CASSLGQINTEAFF. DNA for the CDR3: TGTGCCAGCAGCCTGGGACAGATCAACACTGAAGCTTTCTTT.

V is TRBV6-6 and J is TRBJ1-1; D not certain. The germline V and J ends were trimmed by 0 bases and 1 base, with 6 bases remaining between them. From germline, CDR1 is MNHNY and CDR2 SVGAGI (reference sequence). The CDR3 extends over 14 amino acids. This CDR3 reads CASSYSESNTEAFF. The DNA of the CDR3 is TGTGCCAGCAGTTACTCGGAGTCGAACACTGAAGCTTTCTTT.

CDR3 bases: TGTGCCAGCAGCTTTGATTTGGTCGGGAACACTGAAGCTTTCTTT. Residues: CASSFDLVGNTEAFF. The chain joins TRBV5-4 to TRBJ1-1; D is undetermined. Trimming took 2 bases from V and 1 from J, leaving 12 bases between them. Germline V gene data show CDR1 as SGHNT and CDR2 as YYREEE (reference sequence). The CDR3 covers 15 residues.

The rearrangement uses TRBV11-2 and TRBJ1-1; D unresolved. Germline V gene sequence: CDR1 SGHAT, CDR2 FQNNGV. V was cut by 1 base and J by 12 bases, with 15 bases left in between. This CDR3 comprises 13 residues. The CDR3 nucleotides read TGTGCCAGCAGCTTAGTGGAGGTGGGGAAAACTTTCTTT. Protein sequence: CASSLVEVGKTFF.

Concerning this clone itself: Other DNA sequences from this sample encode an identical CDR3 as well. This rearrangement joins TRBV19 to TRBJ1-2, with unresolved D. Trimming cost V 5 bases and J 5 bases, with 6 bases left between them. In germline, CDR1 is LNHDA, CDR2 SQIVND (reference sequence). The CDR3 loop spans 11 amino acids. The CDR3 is CASSSGYGYTF. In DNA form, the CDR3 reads TGTGCCAGTAGTTCGGGGTATGGCTACACCTTC.

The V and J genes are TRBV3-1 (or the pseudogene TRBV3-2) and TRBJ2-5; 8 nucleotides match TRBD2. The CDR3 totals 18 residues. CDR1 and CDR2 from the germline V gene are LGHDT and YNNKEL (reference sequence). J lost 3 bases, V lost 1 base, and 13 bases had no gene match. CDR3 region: CASSQVSGGHSFEETQYF. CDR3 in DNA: TGTGCCAGCAGCCAAGTGTCGGGGGGGCATTCTTTCGAAGAGACCCAGTACTTC.

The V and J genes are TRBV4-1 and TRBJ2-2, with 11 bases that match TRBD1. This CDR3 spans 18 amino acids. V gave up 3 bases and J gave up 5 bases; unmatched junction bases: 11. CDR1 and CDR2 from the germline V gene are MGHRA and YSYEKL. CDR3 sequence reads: CASSQAPPGTGGTGELFF. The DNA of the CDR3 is TGCGCCAGCAGCCAGGCTCCACCCGGGACAGGGGGAACCGGGGAGCTGTTTTTT.

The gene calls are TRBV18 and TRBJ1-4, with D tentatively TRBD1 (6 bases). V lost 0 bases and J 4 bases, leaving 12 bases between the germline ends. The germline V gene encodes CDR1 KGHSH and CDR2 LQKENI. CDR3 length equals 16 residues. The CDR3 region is CASSPPRQADNEKLFF. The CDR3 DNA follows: TGTGCCAGCTCACCACCGAGACAGGCCGATAATGAAAAACTGTTTTTT. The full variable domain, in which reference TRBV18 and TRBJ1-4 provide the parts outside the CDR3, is NAGVMQNPRHLVRRRGQEARLRCSPMKGHSHVYWYRQLPEEGLKFMVYLQKENIIDESGMPKERFSAEFPKEGPSILRIQQVVRGDSAAYFCASSPPRQADNEKLFFGSGTQLSVL.

CDR3 loop: CASSLVERAPLSEQYF. The CDR3, as DNA: TGTGCCAGCAGCCTAGTGGAGCGGGCCCCCCTGAGTGAGCAGTACTTC. The rearrangement links TRBV7-8 to TRBJ2-7, with D possibly being TRBD2 (6 bases). The CDR3 contains 16 residues. The germline V and J ends were trimmed by 5 bases and 7 bases, with 24 bases remaining between them. Germline V lookup: CDR1 SGHVS, CDR2 FQNEAQ.

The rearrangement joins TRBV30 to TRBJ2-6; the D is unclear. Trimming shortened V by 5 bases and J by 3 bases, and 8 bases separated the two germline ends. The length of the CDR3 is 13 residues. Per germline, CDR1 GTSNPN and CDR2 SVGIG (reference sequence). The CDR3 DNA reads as TGTGCCTGGGGGTATAATGGGGCCAACGTCCTGACTTTC. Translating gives CAWGYNGANVLTF.

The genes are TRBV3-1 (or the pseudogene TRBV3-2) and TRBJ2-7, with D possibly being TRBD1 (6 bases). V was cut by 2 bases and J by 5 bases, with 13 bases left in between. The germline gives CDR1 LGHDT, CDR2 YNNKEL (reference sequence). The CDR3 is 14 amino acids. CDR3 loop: CASSQSFAGDEQYF. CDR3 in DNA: TGTGCCAGCAGCCAATCATTTGCAGGGGACGAGCAGTACTTC.

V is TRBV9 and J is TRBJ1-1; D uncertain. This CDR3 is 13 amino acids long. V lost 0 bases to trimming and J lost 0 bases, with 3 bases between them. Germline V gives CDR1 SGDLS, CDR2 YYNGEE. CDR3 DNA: TGTGCCAGCAGCGTAGTATTGAACACTGAAGCTTTCTTT. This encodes CASSVVLNTEAFF.

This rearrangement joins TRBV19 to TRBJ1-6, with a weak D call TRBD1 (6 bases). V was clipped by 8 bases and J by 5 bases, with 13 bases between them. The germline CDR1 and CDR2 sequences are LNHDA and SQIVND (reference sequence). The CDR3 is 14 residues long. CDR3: CASSRGVDNSPLHF. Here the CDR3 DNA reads TGTGCCAGTTCCAGGGGTGTAGATAATTCACCCCTCCACTTT.

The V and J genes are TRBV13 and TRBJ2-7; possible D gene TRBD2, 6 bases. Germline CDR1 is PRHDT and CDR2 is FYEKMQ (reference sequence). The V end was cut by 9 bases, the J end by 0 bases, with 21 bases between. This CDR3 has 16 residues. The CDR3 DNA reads TGTGCCAGTAAGGGCCGGGAGCCTAGCGCCTCCTACGAGCAGTACTTC. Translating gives CASKGREPSASYEQYF. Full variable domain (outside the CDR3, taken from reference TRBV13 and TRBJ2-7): AAGVIQSPRHLIKEKRETATLKCYPIPRHDTVYWYQQGPGQDPQFLISFYEKMQSDKGSIPDRFSAQQFSDYHSELNMSSLELGDSALYFCASKGREPSASYEQYFGPGTRLTVT.

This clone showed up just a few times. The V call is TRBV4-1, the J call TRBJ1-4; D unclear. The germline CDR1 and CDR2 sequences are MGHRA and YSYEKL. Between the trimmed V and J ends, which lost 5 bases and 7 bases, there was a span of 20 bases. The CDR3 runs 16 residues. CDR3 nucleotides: TGCGCCAGCAGCGCCTCCCCGAGGGTCAGGTCTGAAAAACTGTTTTTT. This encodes CASSASPRVRSEKLFF.

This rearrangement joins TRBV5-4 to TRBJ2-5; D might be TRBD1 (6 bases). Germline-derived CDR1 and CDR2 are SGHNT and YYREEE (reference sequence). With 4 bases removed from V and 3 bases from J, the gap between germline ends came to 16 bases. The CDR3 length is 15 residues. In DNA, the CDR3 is TGTGCCAGCAGCCACTACACAGGGTTTGAAGAGACCCAGTACTTC. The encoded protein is CASSHYTGFEETQYF.

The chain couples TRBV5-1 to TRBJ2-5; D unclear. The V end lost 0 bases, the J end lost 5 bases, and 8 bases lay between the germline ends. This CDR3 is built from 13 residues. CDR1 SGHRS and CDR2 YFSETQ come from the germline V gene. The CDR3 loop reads CASSLAWAETQYF. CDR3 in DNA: TGCGCCAGCAGCTTGGCGTGGGCGGAGACCCAGTACTTC.

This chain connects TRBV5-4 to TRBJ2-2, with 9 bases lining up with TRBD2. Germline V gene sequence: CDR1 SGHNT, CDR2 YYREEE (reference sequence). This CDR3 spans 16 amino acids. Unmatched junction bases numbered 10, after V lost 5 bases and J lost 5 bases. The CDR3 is CASREIAGDVTGELFF. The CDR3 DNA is TGTGCCAGCAGGGAGATAGCGGGAGATGTTACCGGGGAGCTGTTTTTT.

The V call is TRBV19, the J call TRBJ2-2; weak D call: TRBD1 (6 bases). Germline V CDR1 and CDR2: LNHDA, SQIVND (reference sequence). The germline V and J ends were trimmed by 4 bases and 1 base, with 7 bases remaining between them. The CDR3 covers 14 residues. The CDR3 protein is CASSRDKNTGELFF. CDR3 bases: TGTGCCAGTAGTAGGGACAAGAACACCGGGGAGCTGTTTTTT.

CDR3 residues: CASSFALDNEQFF. The CDR3 region has the DNA TGTGCCAGCAGTTTTGCCCTAGACAATGAGCAGTTCTTC. This chain joins TRBV12-3 or TRBV12-4 and TRBJ2-1; D uncertain. Trimming stripped 3 bases from V and 5 bases from J, with 8 bases between. The CDR3 consists of 13 residues.

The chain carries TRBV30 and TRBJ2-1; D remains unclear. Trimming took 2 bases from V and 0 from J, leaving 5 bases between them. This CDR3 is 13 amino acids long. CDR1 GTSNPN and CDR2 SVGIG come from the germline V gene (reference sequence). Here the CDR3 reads CAWSWSSYNEQFF. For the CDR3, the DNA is TGTGCCTGGAGTTGGAGCTCCTACAATGAGCAGTTCTTC.

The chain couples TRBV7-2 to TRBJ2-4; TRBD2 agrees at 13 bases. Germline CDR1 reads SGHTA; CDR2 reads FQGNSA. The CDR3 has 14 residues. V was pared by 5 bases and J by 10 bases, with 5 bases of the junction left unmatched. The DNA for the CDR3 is TGTGCCAGCAGCCGGACTAGCGGGAGCGAGATTCAGTACTTC. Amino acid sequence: CASSRTSGSEIQYF.

This chain's CDR3 is CASRAGGNSYNEQFF. The CDR3, as DNA: TGTGCCAGCAGAGCCGGGGGAAACTCCTACAATGAGCAGTTCTTC. The chain employs TRBV9 and TRBJ2-1; D may be TRBD2 (6 bases). The V gene's germline CDR1 is SGDLS and CDR2 YYNGEE. Deletions cut 5 bases from V and 0 bases from J, with 12 bases between. This CDR3 is 15 amino acids long.

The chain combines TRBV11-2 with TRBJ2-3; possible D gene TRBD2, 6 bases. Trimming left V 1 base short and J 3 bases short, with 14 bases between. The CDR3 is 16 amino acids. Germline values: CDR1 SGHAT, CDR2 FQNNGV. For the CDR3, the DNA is TGTGCCAGCAGCTTAGTTATGGCGGGAACGACAGATACGCAGTATTTT. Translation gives CASSLVMAGTTDTQYF.

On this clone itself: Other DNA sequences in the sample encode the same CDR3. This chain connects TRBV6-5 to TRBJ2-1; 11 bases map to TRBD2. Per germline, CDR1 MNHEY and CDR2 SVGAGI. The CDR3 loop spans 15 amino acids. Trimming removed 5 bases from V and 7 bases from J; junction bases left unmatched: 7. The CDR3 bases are TGTGCCAGCAGTCATTTAGCGGGAGGGTTAAATGAGCAGTTCTTC. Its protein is CASSHLAGGLNEQFF.

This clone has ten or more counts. The CDR3 loop is CASSQTGGAVEKLFF. The DNA of the CDR3 is TGCGCCAGCAGCCAAACCGGGGGAGCCGTTGAAAAACTGTTTTTT. The gene calls are TRBV4-1 and TRBJ1-4; a possible D gene is TRBD1 (5 bases). The CDR3 spans 15 residues. Germline values: CDR1 MGHRA, CDR2 YSYEKL. With 2 bases removed from V and 7 bases from J, the gap between germline ends came to 14 bases.

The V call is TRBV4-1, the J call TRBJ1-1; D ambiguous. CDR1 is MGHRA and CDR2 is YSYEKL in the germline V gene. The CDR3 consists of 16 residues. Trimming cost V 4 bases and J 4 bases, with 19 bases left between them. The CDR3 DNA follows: TGCGCCAGCAGCCCTCGGACCGTCGGCGGGAGCACTGAAGCTTTCTTT. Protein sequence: CASSPRTVGGSTEAFF.

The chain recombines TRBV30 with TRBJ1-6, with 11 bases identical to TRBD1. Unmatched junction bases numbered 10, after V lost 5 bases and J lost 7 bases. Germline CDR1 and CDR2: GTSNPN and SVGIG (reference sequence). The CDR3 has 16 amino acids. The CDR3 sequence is CAWYPWTGGLNSPLHF. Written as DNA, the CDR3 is TGTGCCTGGTACCCCTGGACAGGGGGCCTGAATTCACCCCTCCACTTT.